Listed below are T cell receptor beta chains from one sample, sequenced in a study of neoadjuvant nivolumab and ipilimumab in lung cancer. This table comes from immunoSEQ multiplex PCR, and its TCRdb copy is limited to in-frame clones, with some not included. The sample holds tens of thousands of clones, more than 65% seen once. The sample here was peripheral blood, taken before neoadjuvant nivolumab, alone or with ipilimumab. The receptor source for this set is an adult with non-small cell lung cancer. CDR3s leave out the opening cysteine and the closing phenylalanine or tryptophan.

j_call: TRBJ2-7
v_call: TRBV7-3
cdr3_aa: ASSPRGLGDEQY

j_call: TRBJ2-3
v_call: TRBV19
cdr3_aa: ASSTSGRGRDTDTQY

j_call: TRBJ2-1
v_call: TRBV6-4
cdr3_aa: ASSPSGEAYNEQF

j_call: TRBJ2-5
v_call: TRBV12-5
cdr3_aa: ASGLVREGPSSRGTQY

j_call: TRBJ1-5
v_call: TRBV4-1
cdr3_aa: ASSQNRGGQPQH

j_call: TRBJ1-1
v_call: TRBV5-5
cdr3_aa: ASSMGQGRAEAF

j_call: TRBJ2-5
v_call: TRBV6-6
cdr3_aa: ATLSHLQETQY

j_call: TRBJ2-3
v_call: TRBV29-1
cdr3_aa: SVDGRAGTDTQY

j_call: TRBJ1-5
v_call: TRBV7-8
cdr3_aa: ASSQGQGRRQPQH

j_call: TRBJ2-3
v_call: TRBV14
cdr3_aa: ASSQDRFGGRTDTQY

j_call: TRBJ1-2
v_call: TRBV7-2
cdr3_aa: ASSFLSDGYT

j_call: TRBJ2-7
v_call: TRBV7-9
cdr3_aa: ASSSQRGTYEQY

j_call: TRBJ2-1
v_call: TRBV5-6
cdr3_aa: ASSRTSGSNEQF

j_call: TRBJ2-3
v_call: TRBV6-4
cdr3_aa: ASSDSGEADTQY

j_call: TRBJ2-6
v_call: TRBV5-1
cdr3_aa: ASSLAVPGGLDSGANVLT

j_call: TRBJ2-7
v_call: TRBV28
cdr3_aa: ASGRQFTYEQY

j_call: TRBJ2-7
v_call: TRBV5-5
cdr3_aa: ASSLDFRTYEQY

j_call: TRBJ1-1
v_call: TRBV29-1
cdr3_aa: SVSRTVIQWGMNTEAF

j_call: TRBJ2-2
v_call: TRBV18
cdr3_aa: ASSGRGLNGGELF

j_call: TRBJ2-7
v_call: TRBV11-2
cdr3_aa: ASSYERDYEQY

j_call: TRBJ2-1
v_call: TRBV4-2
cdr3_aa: ASSQDEGFTEF

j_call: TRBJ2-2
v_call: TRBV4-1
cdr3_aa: ASSLQTGGASGELF

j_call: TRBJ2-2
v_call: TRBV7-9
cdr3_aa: ASSTRQGANTGELF

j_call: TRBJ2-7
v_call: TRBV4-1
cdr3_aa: ASSQGVRGSHEQY

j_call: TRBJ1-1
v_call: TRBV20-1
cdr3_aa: SATGGTEAF

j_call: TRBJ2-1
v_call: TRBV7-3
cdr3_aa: ASSLSGSSYNEQF

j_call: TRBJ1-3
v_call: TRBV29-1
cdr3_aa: SVEDRVGGTGNTIY

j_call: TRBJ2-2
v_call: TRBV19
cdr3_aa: ASSIRGTGELF

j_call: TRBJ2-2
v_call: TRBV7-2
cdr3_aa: ASSLAVITGELF

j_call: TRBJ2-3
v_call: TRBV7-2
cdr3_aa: ASSFSGQGGDTQY

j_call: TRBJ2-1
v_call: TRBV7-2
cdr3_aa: ASTLSLAGAYNEQF

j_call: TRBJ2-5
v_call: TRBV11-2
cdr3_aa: ASSYSPVGETQY

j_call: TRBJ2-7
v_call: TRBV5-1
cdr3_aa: ASSLGGQGVSYEQY

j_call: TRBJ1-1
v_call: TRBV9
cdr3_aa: ASSETGSTTEAF

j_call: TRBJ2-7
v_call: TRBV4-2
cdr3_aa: ASSHPLFSGTSAYEQY

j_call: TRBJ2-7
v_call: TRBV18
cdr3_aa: ASSPIVGAEQY

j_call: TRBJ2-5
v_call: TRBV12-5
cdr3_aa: ASGLVTGGGETQY

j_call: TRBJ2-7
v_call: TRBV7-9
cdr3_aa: ASSRGREYEQY

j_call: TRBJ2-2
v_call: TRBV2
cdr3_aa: ASVWQENTGELF

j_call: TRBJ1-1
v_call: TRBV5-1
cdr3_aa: ASTTTGTYTEAF

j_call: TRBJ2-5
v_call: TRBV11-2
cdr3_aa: ASSLGSQETQY

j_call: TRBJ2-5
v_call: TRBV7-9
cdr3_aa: ASTLNMGREETQY

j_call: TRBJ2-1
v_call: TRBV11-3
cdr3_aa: ASSGGLAGAANEQF

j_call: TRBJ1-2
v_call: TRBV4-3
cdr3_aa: ASSQDRSRSGGYT

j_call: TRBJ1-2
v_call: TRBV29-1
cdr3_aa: SGVQGDYGYT

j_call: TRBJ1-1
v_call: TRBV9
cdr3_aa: ASSVVGQAGEAF

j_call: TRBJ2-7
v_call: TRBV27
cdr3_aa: ASSYSSGSAYEQY

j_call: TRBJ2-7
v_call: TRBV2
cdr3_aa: ASSDDSYEQY

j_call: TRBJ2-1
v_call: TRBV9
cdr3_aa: ASSVGGIEQF

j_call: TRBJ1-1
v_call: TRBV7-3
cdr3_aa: ASSLIVRGEAF

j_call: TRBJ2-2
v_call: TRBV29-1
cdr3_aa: SVQASGSYTGELF

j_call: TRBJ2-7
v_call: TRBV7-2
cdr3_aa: ASSPTTYEQY

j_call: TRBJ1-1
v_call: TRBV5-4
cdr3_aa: ASSRGGPNTEAF

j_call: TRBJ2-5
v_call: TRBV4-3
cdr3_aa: ASSARQGEETQY

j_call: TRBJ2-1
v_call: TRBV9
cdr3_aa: ASSVGYRTSGTHEQF

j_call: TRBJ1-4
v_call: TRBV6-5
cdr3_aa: ASSRLGQGGEKLF

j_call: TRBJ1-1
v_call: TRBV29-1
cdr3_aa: SVVGAGREAF